This T cell receptor beta chain originates from a study of cytomegalovirus exposure and HLA in healthy donors. Overall study results and limits: An analysis done earlier found most TCR beta V segments productive about 90% or about 30% of the time. A highly shared variant cluster was judged a likely technical artifact.

Trimming pared 6 bases from V and 1 base from J, leaving 19 bases between. This CDR3 is 16 amino acids long. The germline gives CDR1 SNHLY, CDR2 FYNNEI. Vbeta (60) and Jbeta (13) primers were used in the PCR. Clones were sequenced by immunoSEQ multiplex PCR, and TCRdb holds only the in-frame ones, with some missing. Found here are around 80,000 clones, roughly a tenth of them singletons; the top ten hold roughly a quarter. In this sample, this clone turned up a few times. Its target is not known. This TCR was sampled from a man aged 60-69 years in good health and CMV-seropositive. Sequenced input: PBMCs. V and J are TRBV2 and TRBJ2-7, with a tentative D call TRBD2 (5 bases). This chain's CDR3 is CASRQLTTMTSYEQYF. CDR3 DNA: TGTGCCAGCAGACAGCTGACTACCATGACTTCCTACGAGCAGTACTTC.